This TCR beta chain was recorded in a study of cytomegalovirus exposure and HLA in healthy donors (dated by TCRdb to 2016 to 2017). Background for the entire study: According to an earlier analysis of 587 of the donors, 150 million to 200 million T cells yielded over 100 million unique TCR beta sequences and 276 Gb of sequence data. The number of typed donors differed by locus: about 629-630 for A, B, C, DRB1 and DQB1; approximately 540 for DQA1; fewer than 610 for DPA1; and around 450 for DPB1. About 330 gigabases of sequencing data and around 88 million unique TCR sequences made up an early release that covered under 750 HLA-typed donors. Donor age, sex, ethnicity and CMV serostatus were collected together with the repertoire data. Among some 410 genotyped donors of the cohort, an average of around 250,000 unique TCR beta nucleotide sequences was sequenced per donor, of which 15% to 20% were non-productive. Among the roughly 400 genotyped donors, around 81% belonged to the genetic ancestry cluster associated with self-reported Caucasian donors. A later genetic analysis took genome-wide SNP genotypes for about 65% of the 666 donors and used that subset as a discovery cohort. The study combined high-throughput TCR immunosequencing, statistical association of individual TCRs with disease status, and machine learning to predict cytomegalovirus infection status. The aim of the study was to test whether cataloging public T cell receptors could identify signatures of past pathogen exposure. Rather than using new phenotypic data, the later analysis identified candidate immune exposures from TCR beta sequences and from how often those sequences occurred across donors. An earlier analysis of 587 of the donors used high-throughput TCR beta sequencing to judge whether each TCR beta V gene segment behaved as functional or pseudogenic. The study profiled the T cell repertoires of around 700 subjects by immunosequencing and related them to cytomegalovirus serostatus. A later analysis re-examined previously published TCR beta repertoires from just over 650 donors and added high-resolution HLA genotyping to investigate patterns of TCR occurrence. Five DR-DQ haplotypes were treated as single units for association and clustering because of strong linkage in the cohort. Every discovery cohort repertoire had been produced on one sequencing platform. Both class I and class II loci were covered by HLA typing, at four-digit resolution. Besides the first cohort of hundreds of subjects, a separate validation cohort made up of over 95 different subjects was used.

What the authors observed across the whole study: Compared with equally common non-associated chains, HLA-associated TCR beta chains in a later analysis were more clonally expanded and had lower generation probabilities. The classifier was reported to diagnose cytomegalovirus status with high specificity and sensitivity in both the original and validation cohorts. Most TCR sequences were observed very rarely across donors, whereas some public TCRs were present in many individuals. In a later analysis, several top co-occurrence clusters were reported to appear linked to parvovirus B19, influenza, CMV and Epstein-Barr virus. A cluster of highly shared sequence variants was judged likely to represent a technical artifact of the sequencing pipeline. Because HLA typing was unavailable for some donors at each locus, only the typed subset was used in association tests. Assigning TCR associations to individual alleles was difficult when HLA alleles, especially DR and DQ, strongly co-occurred. The earlier analysis of a few hundred of the donors excluded around 17 rarely observed V segments, including chromosome 9 orphons, because counts were too low. An earlier analysis of 450 to 750 of the donors showed that most TCR beta V segments appeared in productive rearrangements either about 90% or about 30% of the time, which broadly matched IMGT annotations. The cohort was sequenced for TCR beta chains only, and without alpha or paired-chain data the features that could be detected were limited. In a later analysis, about 16,000 TCR beta sequences were associated with specific HLA alleles at a false discovery rate of 0.05. An association between a missense DCLRE1C variant and V-gene and J-gene trimming of TCR beta chains was found in a later genetic analysis and replicated in an independent cohort. In a later analysis, TCR association rates were found to vary across HLA loci, with the most associated TCRs seen for DRB1 alleles and the fewest for HLA-C alleles. The 87-base-pair reads could not distinguish some IMGT-functional V segments, including TRBV6-2 and TRBV6-3, so those segments were excluded. The study listed 164 TCR beta chains as associated with cytomegalovirus. The only immune exposure information available for the cohort was CMV serostatus. Presence/absence analyses assumed roughly uniform sequencing depth across donors, an assumption that may not hold. Most CMV-associated TCR beta chains appeared to be HLA-restricted in a later analysis, and the HLA associations seemed to be driven largely by CMV exposure. A further reported finding was that TCR beta sequences accurately predicted the HLA-A and HLA-B alleles for most subjects in the first cohort. In vitro tests confirmed that a few of the cytomegalovirus-associated TCR beta chains recognize cytomegalovirus antigens. The authors suggested that the approach could potentially be extended to other disease states and immunological phenotypes. A later genetic analysis reported fewer N-insertions in productive TCRs among donors in an Asian-associated ancestry cluster than the roughly 690-donor mean. Linkage disequilibrium might explain the correlated functional status among segregating V segments, but an unknown experimental factor could not be ruled out.

Details on this clone: This clone's antigen is unknown. No per-base quality is available; no much larger clone lies one base away.

The cohort consisted of 600 to 700 healthy bone marrow donors. At the time of sampling, all cohort members were nominally healthy, though unrecorded immune exposures were likely present. The donor tested CMV seropositive and was one of the 289 seropositive cohort members. Each donor provided a peripheral blood sample, and peripheral blood mononuclear cells were used for TCR beta sequencing. Genomic DNA extraction from the blood cell samples was performed with the Qiagen DNeasy Blood Extraction Kit. The library was made by the immunoSEQ multiplex PCR assay. For the multiplex PCR, a mixture combining 60 forward primers for TCR Vbeta segments and 13 reverse primers for TCR Jbeta segments was used. The CDR3 region of rearranged TCR beta genes was amplified from genomic DNA with a multiplex PCR assay. The Illumina HiSeq System was used to sequence the amplified TCR beta libraries as 87-base-pair reads. As for how the authors treated the data: A later analysis counted tens of millions of unique TCR beta chains across the 670 or so repertoires, and roughly 10 million of these chains were shared by at least two donors. Raw reads were error-corrected and collapsed into unique sequences with a nearest-neighbor algorithm that merged closely related sequences to remove PCR and sequencing errors. V, D and J gene segments were assigned by aligning CDR3 sequences to IMGT reference sequences. For a sequence to be retained, a match of at least six nucleotides was required to both a V gene segment and a J gene segment. Rearrangements were called productive when the CDR3 lacked stop codons and stayed in frame with V and J; all others were non-productive. Following IMGT convention, CDR3 was defined as the stretch from the second conserved V-encoded cysteine to the conserved J-encoded phenylalanine. The earlier analysis of fewer than 750 of the donors excluded sequences that lacked an unambiguous match to a single V gene segment. An earlier analysis of a few hundred of the donors classified V segments as functional when productive rearrangements were above 56.7% and as segregating when the standard deviation between donors was above 5%. To diagnose cytomegalovirus status from the catalog of TCR beta chain sequences, a statistical classification framework was built. V and J gene assignment, in a later analysis, came from comparing TCR nucleotide sequences with IMGT/GENE-DB human TR gene sequences. The TCRdist pipeline was used in a later analysis to assign CDR3 sequences and most-parsimonious VDJ recombination scenarios. A later analysis defined each TCR beta chain by its CDR3 amino acid sequence plus V-gene family, and excluded reads lacking a unique V-gene family. To address suspected cross-contamination and a sequencing artifact, a later analysis removed approximately 600 highly shared, low-generation-probability nucleotide sequences. In a later analysis, a clonal expansion index for each public chain was calculated from normalized within-repertoire ranks of inferred template counts. In a later analysis, generation probabilities were computed using a VDJ recombination model fitted to out-of-frame rearrangements, and the results were checked against IGoR. A later analysis scored TCR-TCR, TCR-HLA and TCR-CMV co-occurrence with hypergeometric tests, applying a repertoire-size bias correction to TCR pairs. False discovery rates were estimated in a later analysis by permuting HLA or CMV assignments 20 times. In a later analysis, co-occurring TCRs were grouped with DBSCAN, and TCRdist sequence similarity was added when clustering was performed within HLA-allele-positive subsets. Repertoires with fewer than 30,000 or more than 120,000 public chains were left out of co-occurrence clustering, as were a handful of repertoires with anomalous nucleotide sharing. TCRdb obtained this table from immuneACCESS and retained in-frame rearrangements with V and J assigned. These tables miss some clones; where compared with another copy, unresolved V genes account for less than half of the shortfall, and the remainder is unexplained. V, J and clone size derive from that table, while D and trimming were established from the DNA sequence. For this sample there are around 49,000 clones; 80% appear just once. The ten most abundant clones make up 8.1% of the sample.

CDR1 and CDR2, looked up from the germline V gene (reference sequence), are MNHNY and SVGAGI. The CDR3, cysteine through phenylalanine, is 16 amino acids long. Here the CDR3 DNA is all that survives: 48 bases in frame from base 1. Trimming removed 7 bases from V and 6 bases from J, leaving 24 bases between the germline ends. Recombination connected TRBV6-6 to TRBJ1-2; TRBD1 might be the D gene, on 6 matching bases. This TCR derives from a man aged 30 to 39 in good health and CMV-seropositive. The sequenced material came from PBMCs. In nucleotides, the sequence is TGTGCCAGCACAAGACGACAGGAACAAACTGGGGATGGCTACACCTTC. This is translated as CASTRRQEQTGDGYTF.